Listed below are T cell receptor beta chains from one sample, sequenced in a study of shared clonotypes between healthy human individuals. Here immunoSEQ multiplex PCR was the method, and the copy in TCRdb shows in-frame clones only, minus some. The sample gives around 1,900,000 clones, just under 95% of which show up once; about 1.7% is in the top ten. Material for sequencing was naive CD8+ T cells from PBMCs. These receptors were obtained from a man aged 18 to 29 in good health. Some clones in this sample may be carry-over from other donors' samples. CDR3s include the opening cysteine and the closing phenylalanine or tryptophan. Each record gives: J gene, V gene, CDR3 protein.

J gene: TRBJ1-5; V gene: TRBV27; CDR3 protein: CASRAGGSNQPQHF
J gene: TRBJ1-5; V gene: TRBV19; CDR3 protein: CASSLTGGNQPQHF
J gene: TRBJ2-4; V gene: TRBV11-2; CDR3 protein: CASSYLTGPENIQYF
J gene: TRBJ1-2; V gene: TRBV5-4; CDR3 protein: CASSFMGGDGYTF
J gene: TRBJ2-7; V gene: TRBV28; CDR3 protein: CASSLFGSYYEQYF
J gene: TRBJ2-3; V gene: TRBV27; CDR3 protein: CASSPTRGPDTQYF
J gene: TRBJ2-2; V gene: TRBV15; CDR3 protein: CATSRGLTKNTGELFF
J gene: TRBJ2-1; V gene: TRBV25-1; CDR3 protein: CASSRLAGSHNEQFF
J gene: TRBJ1-1; V gene: TRBV27; CDR3 protein: CASSFSGGFMNTEAFF
J gene: TRBJ2-4; V gene: TRBV27; CDR3 protein: CASGTYIQYF
J gene: TRBJ2-1; V gene: TRBV7-9; CDR3 protein: CASSSPSAGPQNEQFF
J gene: TRBJ1-1; V gene: TRBV28; CDR3 protein: CASSFGRDEWLHTEAFF
J gene: TRBJ1-1; V gene: TRBV19; CDR3 protein: CASSLQGPSMNTEAFF
J gene: TRBJ2-1; V gene: TRBV25-1; CDR3 protein: CASSAGGSSYNEQFF
J gene: TRBJ2-2; V gene: TRBV4-1; CDR3 protein: CASSLHGGNTGELFF